This T cell receptor beta chain is from a study of T cells in Graves' hyperthyroidism and ophthalmopathy (dated by TCRdb to about 2019). In the study overall: TCR V-J signatures able to tell the groups apart were searched for in a discovery cohort of around 95 patients, of whom approximately 40 had Graves' ophthalmopathy and around 57 had stable Graves' hyperthyroidism. Whether ophthalmopathy could be predicted prospectively was tested in an independent validation cohort made up of under 20 hyperthyroidism patients plus 17 patients who later progressed to ophthalmopathy. The 85 to 100 discovery patients were divided at random into training and test sets in a 7:3 ratio. In roughly six Graves' hyperthyroidism patients, the study also compared T-cell repertoires from thyroid tissue with T-cell repertoires from blood. Once sampling was done, hyperthyroidism patients were given methimazole at a starting dose of 30 mg daily, whereas ophthalmopathy patients were given high-dose intravenous methylprednisolone. TCR Vbeta CDR3 sequencing of 135 peripheral blood samples (43 ophthalmopathy, under 80 hyperthyroidism and roughly 17 progressor patients) is reported in the paper. What the authors observed across the whole study: In validation, the model predicted progression to ophthalmopathy with 55% to 71% sensitivity and 72.22% specificity, a median of around 6.6 months before onset. Ophthalmopathy was separated from stable hyperthyroidism by a 13 V-J signature model, with over 85% sensitivity and about 81% specificity obtained in cross-validation and 80%/75% obtained in testing. Sample size was not statistically predetermined, and blinding of investigators to group allocation was not performed. Most expanded thyroid clonotypes (frequency above 0.001) were also detected in blood, a finding suggesting that blood repertoires may reflect thyroid immune responses.

As for this clonotype: Its cognate antigen has yet to be identified. Base quality data are lacking; no much larger clone is found one base away.

The CDR3, from cysteine to phenylalanine, totals 12 residues. Of the read, only the CDR3 DNA is kept; its 36 bases are in frame from base 1. The germline V gene (reference sequence) gives CDR1 as DFQATT and CDR2 as SNEGSKA. The V end loses 3 bases and the J end loses 2 bases, and a stretch of 7 bases separates them. The TCR beta CDR3 regions were amplified from the RNA transcripts. For the first round of RT-PCR on the TCR CDR3, the HTBI primer set was used together with the Qiagen OneStep RT-PCR kit. The libraries were constructed in a second round of multiplex PCR and then size-selected and purified. Libraries were sequenced paired-end with 100 bp reads on an Illumina HiSeq2000. Regarding the original processing steps: Raw data were processed with SOAPnuke, discarding reads with adapters, uncalled bases, mean Phred below 15, or no exact constant-primer or identifier match. High-quality paired reads were merged using COPE v1.2.5, and each unique nucleotide sequence was defined as a clonotype. MiTCR v1.1 was used to align clonotypes to the IMGT TRBV, TRBD and TRBJ reference segments. The analysis was restricted to V-J combinations with a frequency above 0.0001, which together covered 99% to 99.2% of the repertoires. A TCS score was defined as the ratio between F50 (clonal expansion) and ExV (chaos), using BLOSUM62-based TCRdist between CDR3 peptides within each V-J. Welch's t-statistics and random forest reduced 514 V-J features to about 13, which were used in a naive Bayes classifier (R e1071). The Morisita-Horn index was used to measure how similar the thyroid and blood repertoires were. TCRdb reran the public reads through fastp at Q25 and MiXCR, keeping productive beta chains. Each entry is one CDR3 protein sequence, shown with its most common DNA and genes. For this entry, the V and J calls and clone size follow TCRdb and not the study's own pipeline. This sample has more than 550,000 distinct CDR3 sequences in its table, and roughly 45% of those were observed once. The top ten clones comprise more than 7% of the sample.

Exclusion was applied to patients with uncontrolled infections, other autoimmune diseases, pregnancy or lactation. Diagnoses were based on clinical symptoms, serum thyroxine and TRAb, thyroid ultrasound and orbital computed tomography. Total RNA was extracted using Trizol reagent, and RNA quality was assessed on an Agilent 2100 Bioanalyzer. The sample taken for sequencing was peripheral blood or thyroid tissue (not recorded which). The TCR originated in an adult man with Graves' disease, either hyperthyroidism or ophthalmopathy (not recorded which). The chain links TRBV20-1 with TRBJ1-1; the D gene cannot be resolved reliably. In nucleotides, the sequence is TGCAGTGCTAGTCCAGAAAACACTGAAGCTTTCTTT. Its amino acids are CSASPENTEAFF.